This TCR beta chain was recovered during a study of memory CD4+ T cells and cytomegalovirus serostatus. General study points: Each of around 69 CMV-associated TCRbeta sequences occurred in one to five individuals.

The CDR3 has 16 amino acids. V was pared by 2 bases and J by 2 bases, with 14 bases between. Looked up from germline, CDR1 is SGHNT and CDR2 is YYREEE (reference sequence). This clone was found a few times. Its specificity is unknown. The sort gate was single viable CD3+CD4+CD8-CD45RO+ cells for memory CD4+ T cells. CD4+ T cells were isolated by positive magnetic selection. Assay: immunoSEQ multiplex PCR; the TCRdb copy retains only in-frame clones and omits some. The profile shows some 65,000 clones, less than 85% of them singletons. The source material was memory CD4+ T cells from blood. The sequence came from an adult in good health and CMV-seronegative. Some clones in this sample may be carry-over from other donors' samples. This chain joins TRBV5-4 and TRBJ2-1; D gene ambiguous. This chain's CDR3 is CASSFAGPSAYNEQFF. The CDR3 bases are TGTGCCAGCAGCTTTGCAGGTCCTTCCGCCTACAATGAGCAGTTCTTC.